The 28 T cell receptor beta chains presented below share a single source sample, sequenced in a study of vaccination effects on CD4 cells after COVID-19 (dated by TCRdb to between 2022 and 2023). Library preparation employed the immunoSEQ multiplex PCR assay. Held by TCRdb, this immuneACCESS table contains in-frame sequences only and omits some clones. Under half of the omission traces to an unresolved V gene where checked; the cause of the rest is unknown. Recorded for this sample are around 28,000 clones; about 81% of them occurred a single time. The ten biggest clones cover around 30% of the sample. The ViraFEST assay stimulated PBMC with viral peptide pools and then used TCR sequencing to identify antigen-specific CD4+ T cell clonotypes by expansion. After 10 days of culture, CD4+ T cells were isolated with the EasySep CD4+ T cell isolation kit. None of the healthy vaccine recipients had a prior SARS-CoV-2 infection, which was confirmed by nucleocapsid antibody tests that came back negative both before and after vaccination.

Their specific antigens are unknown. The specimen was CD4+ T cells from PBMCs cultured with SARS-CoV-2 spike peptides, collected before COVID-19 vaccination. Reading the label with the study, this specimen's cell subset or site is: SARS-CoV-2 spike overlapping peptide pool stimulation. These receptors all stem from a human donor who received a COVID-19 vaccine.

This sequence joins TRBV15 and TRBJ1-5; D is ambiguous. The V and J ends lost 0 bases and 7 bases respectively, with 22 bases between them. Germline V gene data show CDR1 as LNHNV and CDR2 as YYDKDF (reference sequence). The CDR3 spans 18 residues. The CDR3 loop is CATSRDGRVMGLRQPQHF. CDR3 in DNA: TGTGCCACCAGCAGAGATGGGAGGGTAATGGGCCTAAGGCAGCCCCAGCATTTT.

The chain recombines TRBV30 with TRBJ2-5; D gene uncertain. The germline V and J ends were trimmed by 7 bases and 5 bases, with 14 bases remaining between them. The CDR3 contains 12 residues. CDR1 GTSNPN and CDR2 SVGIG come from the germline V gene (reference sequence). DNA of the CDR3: TGTGCCTCTGCGAACGCAGAGGAGACCCAGTACTTC. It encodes CASANAEETQYF.

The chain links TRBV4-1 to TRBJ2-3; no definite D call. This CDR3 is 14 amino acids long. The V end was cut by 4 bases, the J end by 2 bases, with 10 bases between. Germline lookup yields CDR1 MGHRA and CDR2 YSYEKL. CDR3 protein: CASSPDSHTDTQYF. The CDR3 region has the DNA TGCGCCAGCAGCCCAGACTCCCACACAGATACGCAGTATTTT.

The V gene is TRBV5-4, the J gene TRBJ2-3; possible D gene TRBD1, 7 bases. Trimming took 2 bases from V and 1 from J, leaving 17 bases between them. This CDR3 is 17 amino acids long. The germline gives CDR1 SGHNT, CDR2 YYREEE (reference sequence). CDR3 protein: CASSFGGGGTGTDTQYF. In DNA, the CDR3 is TGTGCCAGCAGCTTTGGCGGCGGAGGGACAGGCACAGATACGCAGTATTTT.

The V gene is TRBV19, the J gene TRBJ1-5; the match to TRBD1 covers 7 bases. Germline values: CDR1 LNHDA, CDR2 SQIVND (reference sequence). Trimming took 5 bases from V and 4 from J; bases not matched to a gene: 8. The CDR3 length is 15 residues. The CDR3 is CASSPGTAFNQPQHF. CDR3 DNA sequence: TGTGCCAGTAGTCCCGGGACAGCCTTTAATCAGCCCCAGCATTTT. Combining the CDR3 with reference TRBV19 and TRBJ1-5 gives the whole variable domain DGGITQSPKYLFRKEGQNVTLSCEQNLNHDAMYWYRQDPGQGLRLIYYSQIVNDFQKGDIAEGYSVSREKKESFPLTVTSAQKNPTAFYLCASSPGTAFNQPQHFGDGTRLSIL.

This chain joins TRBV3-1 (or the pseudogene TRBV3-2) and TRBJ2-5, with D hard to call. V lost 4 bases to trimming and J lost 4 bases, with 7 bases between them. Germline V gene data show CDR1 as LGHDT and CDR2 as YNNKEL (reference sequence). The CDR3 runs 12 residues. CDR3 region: CASSPSGETQYF. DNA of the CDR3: TGTGCCAGCAGCCCCTCAGGAGAGACCCAGTACTTC.

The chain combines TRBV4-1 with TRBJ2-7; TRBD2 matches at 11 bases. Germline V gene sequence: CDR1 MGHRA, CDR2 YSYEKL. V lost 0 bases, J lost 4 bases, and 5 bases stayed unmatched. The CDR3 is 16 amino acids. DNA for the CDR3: TGCGCCAGCAGCCAAGAATTGGCTAGCGGGGGGTACGAGCAGTACTTC. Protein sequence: CASSQELASGGYEQYF.

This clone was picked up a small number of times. The CDR3 DNA follows: TGTGCCAGCAGCGTGGATAGCGGGGGAGGAAGGGAGACCCAGTACTTC. Translated: CASSVDSGGGRETQYF. This sequence joins TRBV5-4 and TRBJ2-5; TRBD2 matches 9 bases. This CDR3 spans 16 amino acids. V was clipped by 4 bases and J by 5 bases; unmatched bases: 12. Per germline, CDR1 SGHNT and CDR2 YYREEE (reference sequence).

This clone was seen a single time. The CDR3 region has the DNA TGTGCCAGCAGCTCTGGCCCAAAAGATACGCAGTATTTT. Its translation is CASSSGPKDTQYF. V usage is TRBV11-2 and J usage is TRBJ2-3; unclear D gene. This CDR3 has 13 amino acids. Germline CDR1 SGHAT, CDR2 FQNNGV. V shed 4 bases and J shed 5 bases, with 10 bases lying between them. The whole variable domain, remainder taken from reference TRBV11-2 and TRBJ2-3, is EAGVAQSPRYKIIEKRQSVAFWCNPISGHATLYWYQQILGQGPKLLIQFQNNGVVDDSQLPKDRFSAERLKGVDSTLKIQPAKLEDSAVYLCASSSGPKDTQYFGPGTRLTVL.

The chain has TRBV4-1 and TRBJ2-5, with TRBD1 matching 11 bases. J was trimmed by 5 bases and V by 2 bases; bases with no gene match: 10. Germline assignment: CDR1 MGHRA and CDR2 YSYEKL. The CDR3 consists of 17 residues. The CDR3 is CASSQPDRGLLRETQYF. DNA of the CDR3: TGCGCCAGCAGCCAACCGGACAGGGGGCTTCTAAGGGAGACCCAGTACTTC.

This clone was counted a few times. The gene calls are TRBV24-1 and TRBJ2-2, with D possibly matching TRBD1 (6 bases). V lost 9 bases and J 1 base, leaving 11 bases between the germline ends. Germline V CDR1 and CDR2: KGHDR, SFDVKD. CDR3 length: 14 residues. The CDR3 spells CATGRGQNTGELFF. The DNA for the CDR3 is TGTGCCACCGGCCGGGGACAGAACACCGGGGAGCTGTTTTTT.

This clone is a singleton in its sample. CDR3: CASSYSGSSYNEQFF. The CDR3 region has the DNA TGTGCCAGCAGCTACAGCGGGAGCTCCTACAATGAGCAGTTCTTC. The chain employs TRBV3-1 (or the pseudogene TRBV3-2) and TRBJ2-1; 8 bases are a match to TRBD2. The V gene's germline CDR1 is LGHDT and CDR2 YNNKEL (reference sequence). This CDR3 region has 15 residues. The trim removed 5 bases at V and 0 bases at J, leaving 3 bases unmatched.

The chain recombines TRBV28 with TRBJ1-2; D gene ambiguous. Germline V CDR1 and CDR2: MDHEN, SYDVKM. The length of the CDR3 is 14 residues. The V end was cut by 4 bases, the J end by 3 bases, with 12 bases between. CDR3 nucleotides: TGTGCCAGCAGTTCCCCAGGAGGGTACTATGGCTACACCTTC. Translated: CASSSPGGYYGYTF.

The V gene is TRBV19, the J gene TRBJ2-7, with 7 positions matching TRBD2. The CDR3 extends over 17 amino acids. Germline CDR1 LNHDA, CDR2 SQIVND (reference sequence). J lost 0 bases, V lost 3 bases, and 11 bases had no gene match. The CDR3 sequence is CASSIRPGGLPSYEQYF. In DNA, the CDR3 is TGTGCCAGTAGTATCCGTCCGGGAGGACTCCCCTCCTACGAGCAGTACTTC.

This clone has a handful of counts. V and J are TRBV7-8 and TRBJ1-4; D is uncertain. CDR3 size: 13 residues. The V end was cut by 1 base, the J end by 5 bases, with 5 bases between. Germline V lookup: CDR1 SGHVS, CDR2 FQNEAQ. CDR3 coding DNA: TGTGCCAGCAGCTTAGACAAGAATGAAAAACTGTTTTTT. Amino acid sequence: CASSLDKNEKLFF.

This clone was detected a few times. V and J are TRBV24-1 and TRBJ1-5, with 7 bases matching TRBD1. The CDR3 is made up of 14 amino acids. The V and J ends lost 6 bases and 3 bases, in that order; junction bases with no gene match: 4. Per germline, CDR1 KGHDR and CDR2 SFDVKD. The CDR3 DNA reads TGTGCCACCAGTACAGGGGCCGCCAATCAGCCCCAGCATTTT. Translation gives CATSTGAANQPQHF.

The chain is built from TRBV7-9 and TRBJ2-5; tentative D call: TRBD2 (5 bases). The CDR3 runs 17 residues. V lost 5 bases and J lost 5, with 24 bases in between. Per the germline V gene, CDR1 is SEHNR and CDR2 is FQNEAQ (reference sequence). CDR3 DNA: TGTGCCAGCAGCCGGACCCGGGGTGGGGTTGCCGGGGAGACCCAGTACTTC. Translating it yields CASSRTRGGVAGETQYF.

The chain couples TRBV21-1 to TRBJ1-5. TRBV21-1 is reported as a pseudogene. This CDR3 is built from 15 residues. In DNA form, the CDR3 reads TGTGCCAGCAGCAATCTCGGGTACGGCAATCAGCCCCAGCATTTT. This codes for CASSNLGYGNQPQHF.

CDR3 amino acids: CASSQVGEQYF. The DNA of the CDR3 is TGTGCCAGCAGCCAAGTGGGCGAGCAGTACTTC. The chain joins TRBV14 to TRBJ2-7; D is uncertain. Looked up from germline, CDR1 is SGHDN and CDR2 is FVKESK. Trimming pared 1 base from V and 6 bases from J, leaving 4 bases between. The CDR3 contains 11 residues. Drawing the rest from reference TRBV14 and TRBJ2-7, the complete variable domain is EAGVTQFPSHSVIEKGQTVTLRCDPISGHDNLYWYRRVMGKEIKFLLHFVKESKQDESGMPNNRFLAERTGGTYSTLKVQPAELEDSGVYFCASSQVGEQYFGPGTRLTVT.

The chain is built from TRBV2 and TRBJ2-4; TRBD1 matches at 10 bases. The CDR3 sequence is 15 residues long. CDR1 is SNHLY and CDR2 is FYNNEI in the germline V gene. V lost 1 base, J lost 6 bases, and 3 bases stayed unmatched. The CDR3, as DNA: TGTGCCAGCAGTGAAGGACAGGGGGCGTTAAACATTCAGTACTTC. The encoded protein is CASSEGQGALNIQYF. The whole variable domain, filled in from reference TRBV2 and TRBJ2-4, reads EPEVTQTPSHQVTQMGQEVILRCVPISNHLYFYWYRQILGQKVEFLVSFYNNEISEKSEIFDDQFSVERPDGSNFTLKIRSTKLEDSAMYFCASSEGQGALNIQYFGAGTRLSVL.

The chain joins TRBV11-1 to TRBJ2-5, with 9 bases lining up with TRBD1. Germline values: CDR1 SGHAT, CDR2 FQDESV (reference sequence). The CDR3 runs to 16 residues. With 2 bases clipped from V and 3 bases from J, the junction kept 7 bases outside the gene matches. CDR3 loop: CASSLYPGQGKETQYF. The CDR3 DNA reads TGTGCCAGCAGCTTATATCCTGGACAGGGGAAAGAGACCCAGTACTTC.

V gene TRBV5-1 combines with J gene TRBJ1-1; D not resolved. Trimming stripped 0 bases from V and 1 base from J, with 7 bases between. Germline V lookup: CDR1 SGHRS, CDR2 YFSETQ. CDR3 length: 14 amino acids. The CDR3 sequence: CASSLGSGNTEAFF. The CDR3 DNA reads TGCGCCAGCAGCTTGGGTTCAGGGAACACTGAAGCTTTCTTT.

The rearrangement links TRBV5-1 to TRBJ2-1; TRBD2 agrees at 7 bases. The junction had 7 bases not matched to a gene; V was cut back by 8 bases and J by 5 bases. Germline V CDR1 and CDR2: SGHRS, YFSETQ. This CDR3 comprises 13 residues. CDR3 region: CASRDYPNNEQFF. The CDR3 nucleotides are TGCGCCAGTCGGGACTACCCCAACAATGAGCAGTTCTTC.

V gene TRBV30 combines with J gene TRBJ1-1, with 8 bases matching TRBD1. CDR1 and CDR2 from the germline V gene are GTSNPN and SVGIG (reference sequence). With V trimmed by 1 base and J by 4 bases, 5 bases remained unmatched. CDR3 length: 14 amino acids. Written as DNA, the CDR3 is TGTGCCTGGAGTGGGGGGACAGGACGCACTGAAGCTTTCTTT. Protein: CAWSGGTGRTEAFF.

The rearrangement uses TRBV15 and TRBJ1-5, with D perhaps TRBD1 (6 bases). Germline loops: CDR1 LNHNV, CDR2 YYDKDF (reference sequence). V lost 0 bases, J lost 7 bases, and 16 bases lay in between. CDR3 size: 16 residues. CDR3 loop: CATSRDRGGAGQPQHF. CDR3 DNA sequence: TGTGCCACCAGCAGAGATAGGGGGGGCGCGGGACAGCCCCAGCATTTT.

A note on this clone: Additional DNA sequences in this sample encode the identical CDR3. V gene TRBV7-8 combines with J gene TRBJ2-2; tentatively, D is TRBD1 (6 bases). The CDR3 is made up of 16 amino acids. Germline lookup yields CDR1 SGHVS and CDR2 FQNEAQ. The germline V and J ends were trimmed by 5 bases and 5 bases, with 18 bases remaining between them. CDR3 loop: CASSLVRGGLTGELFF. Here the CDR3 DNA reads TGTGCCAGCAGCCTAGTCAGGGGCGGACTGACCGGGGAGCTGTTTTTT.

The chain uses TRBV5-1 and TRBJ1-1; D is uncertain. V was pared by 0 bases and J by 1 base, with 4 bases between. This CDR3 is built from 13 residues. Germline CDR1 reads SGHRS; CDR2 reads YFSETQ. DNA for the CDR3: TGCGCCAGCAGCTTGGAACGGAACACTGAAGCTTTCTTT. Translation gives CASSLERNTEAFF.

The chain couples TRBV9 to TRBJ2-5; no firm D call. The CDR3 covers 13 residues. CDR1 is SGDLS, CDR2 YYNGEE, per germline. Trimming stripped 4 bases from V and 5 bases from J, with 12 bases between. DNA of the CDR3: TGTGCCAGCAGCCCGGGCCCCGTGGAGACCCAGTACTTC. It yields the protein CASSPGPVETQYF.